The 16 T cell receptor beta chains in this list originate from one sample, sequenced in a study of cytomegalovirus exposure and HLA in healthy donors. A multiplex PCR was run with 60 Vbeta primers and 13 Jbeta primers. Method: immunoSEQ multiplex PCR; TCRdb's copy keeps in-frame clones and lacks some. This table has 190,000 or so clones, about four fifths appearing once. Sequencing was done on a sample of PBMCs. The receptors come from a boy younger than 10 in good health and CMV-seronegative.

There are a few counts of this clone. CDR3 residues: CASSLSGTDTQYF. The CDR3 bases are TGCGCCAGCAGCTTGTCGGGCACAGATACGCAGTATTTT. The chain links TRBV5-1 to TRBJ2-3; D gene ambiguous. Trimming took 1 base from V and 1 from J, leaving 4 bases between them. This CDR3 contains 13 residues. Per the germline V gene, CDR1 is SGHRS and CDR2 is YFSETQ.

The gene calls are TRBV5-1 and TRBJ2-3; 10 bases agree with TRBD2. Germline CDR1 is SGHRS and CDR2 is YFSETQ. The ends lost 4 bases at V and 2 bases at J; junction bases unmatched: 4. The CDR3 loop spans 15 amino acids. CDR3 sequence (DNA): TGCGCCAGCAGCCCCCTAGCGGGGGTCACAGATACGCAGTATTTT. This encodes CASSPLAGVTDTQYF.

V is TRBV5-4 and J is TRBJ2-3, with D perhaps TRBD1 (6 bases). V lost 2 bases, J lost 4 bases, and 11 bases lay in between. Per germline, CDR1 SGHNT and CDR2 YYREEE (reference sequence). The CDR3 runs 14 residues. CDR3 in amino acids: CASSFTPGADTQYF. The CDR3 coding sequence is TGTGCCAGCAGCTTTACCCCAGGGGCAGATACGCAGTATTTT.

This chain uses TRBV11-2 with TRBJ2-7, with 10 bases identical to TRBD1. Germline CDR1 reads SGHAT; CDR2 reads FQNNGV. V trimming: 5 bases; J trimming: 6 bases; junction bases outside the gene matches: 10. This CDR3 comprises 15 residues. CDR3 DNA sequence: TGTGCCAGCAGCCACGCCGACAGGGGGCTATTCGAGCAGTACTTC. This gives the protein CASSHADRGLFEQYF.

The rearrangement joins TRBV15 to TRBJ2-7; TRBD1 matches at 8 bases. Germline V gives CDR1 LNHNV, CDR2 YYDKDF (reference sequence). With V trimmed by 4 bases and J by 5 bases, 1 base remained unmatched. The CDR3 loop spans 12 amino acids. CDR3 nucleotides: TGTGCCACCAGCATGACAGGGGACGAGCAGTACTTC. Translated: CATSMTGDEQYF.

The rearrangement links TRBV7-9 to TRBJ1-3, with 7 bases matching TRBD1. The V segment lost 8 bases and the J segment 2 bases; nucleotides outside the gene matches: 3. In germline, CDR1 is SEHNR, CDR2 FQNEAQ (reference sequence). The length of the CDR3 is 13 residues. CDR3 in DNA: TGTGCCAGCCTACAGGGGACTGGAAACACCATATATTTT. Its translation is CASLQGTGNTIYF. Supplemented by reference TRBV7-9 and TRBJ1-3, the full variable domain reads DTGVSQNPRHKITKRGQNVTFRCDPISEHNRLYWYRQTLGQGPEFLTYFQNEAQLEKSRLLSDRFSAERPKGSFSTLEIQRTEQGDSAMYLCASLQGTGNTIYFGEGSWLTVV.

The genes are TRBV29-1 and TRBJ1-1; D perhaps matches TRBD1 (6 bases). The V gene's germline CDR1 is SQVTM and CDR2 ANQGSEA. Trimming pared 6 bases from V and 1 base from J, leaving 9 bases between. The CDR3 contains 12 residues. CDR3 amino acids: CSVLQGNTEAFF. CDR3 coding DNA: TGCAGCGTCCTACAGGGGAACACTGAAGCTTTCTTT.

The chain has TRBV25-1 and TRBJ2-1; D is perhaps TRBD1 (7 bases). Per the germline V gene, CDR1 is MGHDK and CDR2 is SYGVNS. The germline V and J ends were trimmed by 8 bases and 5 bases, with 16 bases remaining between them. The CDR3 consists of 14 residues. In nucleotides, the CDR3 is TGTGCCAGCCGGGGGACAGTCTTAAACAATGAGCAGTTCTTC. It codes for CASRGTVLNNEQFF.

The chain is built from TRBV2 and TRBJ2-2; 8 bases fit TRBD2. Trimming at V came to 9 bases and at J to 4 bases, leaving 7 bases not matched to a gene. The V gene's germline CDR1 is SNHLY and CDR2 FYNNEI. The CDR3 has 14 amino acids. The CDR3 loop is CASSLRGGTGELFF. DNA of the CDR3: TGTGCCAGTAGTCTCCGGGGGGGCACCGGGGAGCTGTTTTTT.

This clone was seen a few times. J is TRBJ1-6 and V is TRBV7-2; perhaps TRBD1 as D (6 bases). Trimming stripped 2 bases from V and 5 bases from J, with 10 bases between. The germline gives CDR1 SGHTA, CDR2 FQGNSA. The CDR3 has 15 amino acids. The CDR3 sequence is CASSLQGQNNSPLHF. CDR3 DNA: TGTGCCAGCAGCTTACAAGGACAGAATAATTCACCCCTCCACTTT.

The chain carries TRBV2 and TRBJ1-1; TRBD1 might be the D (6 bases). The germline CDR1 and CDR2 sequences are SNHLY and FYNNEI. The CDR3 totals 13 residues. V lost 8 bases, J lost 1 base, and 11 bases lay in between. The CDR3: CASSGQQNTEAFF. The CDR3 region has the DNA TGTGCCAGCTCCGGACAGCAGAACACTGAAGCTTTCTTT.

The V gene is TRBV6-4, the J gene TRBJ2-1, with TRBD2 matching 8 bases. Germline CDR1 reads MRHNA; CDR2 reads SNTAGT. The CDR3 has 14 residues. V lost 1 base to trimming and J lost 7 bases; unmatched junction nucleotides: 3. For the CDR3, the DNA is TGTGCCAGCAGTGACTTCGGGGGGGCAAATGAGCAGTTCTTC. It translates to CASSDFGGANEQFF.

The chain combines TRBV7-9 with TRBJ2-4; tentatively, D is TRBD2 (7 bases). This CDR3 region has 15 residues. Germline lookup yields CDR1 SEHNR and CDR2 FQNEAQ (reference sequence). The V and J ends lost 1 base and 8 bases respectively, with 15 bases between them. The DNA for the CDR3 is TGTGCCAGCAGCTTAGGAGGGGGGGCCGGGGACATTCAGTACTTC. This encodes CASSLGGGAGDIQYF.

The chain recombines TRBV5-8 with TRBJ1-5, with no clear D. The CDR3 totals 12 residues. In germline, CDR1 is SGHTS, CDR2 YDEGEE. Trimming cost V 4 bases and J 6 bases, with 8 bases left between them. In DNA form, the CDR3 reads TGTGCCAGCAGCCCGAGAGTTCAGCCCCAGCATTTT. It codes for CASSPRVQPQHF.

This clone was observed a few times. V gene TRBV6-5 combines with J gene TRBJ1-1; D possibly corresponds to TRBD1 (6 bases). Germline CDR1 reads MNHEY; CDR2 reads SVGAGI. Trimming cost V 5 bases and J 1 base, with 8 bases left between them. The CDR3 length is 13 residues. The CDR3 here is CASSADRNTEAFF. CDR3 in DNA: TGTGCCAGCAGTGCGGACAGGAACACTGAAGCTTTCTTT.

The chain combines TRBV7-9 with TRBJ2-3; D is possibly TRBD1 (5 bases). Germline loops: CDR1 SEHNR, CDR2 FQNEAQ (reference sequence). The CDR3 sequence is 15 residues long. V lost 2 bases and J lost 3, with 12 bases in between. The CDR3 protein is CASSLSSPGTDTQYF. In DNA, the CDR3 is TGTGCCAGCAGCTTATCCAGCCCAGGGACAGATACGCAGTATTTT. Full variable domain (missing parts from reference TRBV7-9 and TRBJ2-3): DTGVSQNPRHKITKRGQNVTFRCDPISEHNRLYWYRQTLGQGPEFLTYFQNEAQLEKSRLLSDRFSAERPKGSFSTLEIQRTEQGDSAMYLCASSLSSPGTDTQYFGPGTRLTVL.